This T cell receptor beta chain stems from a study of T cell clones after liver transplantation. TCRdb's table, derived via immunoSEQ multiplex PCR, lists solely in-frame clones and lacks some. Altogether about 80,000 clones are present, around four fifths being singletons, with the ten largest covering less than 0.6%. CDR1 is MDHEN and CDR2 is SYDVKM in the germline V gene. Trimming pared 5 bases from V and 0 bases from J, leaving 14 bases between. The CDR3 length is 16 residues. J is TRBJ2-1 and V is TRBV28, with D uncertain. The TCR comes from a human patient who received a liver transplant. The T cells may partly be graft donor cells. This specimen consisted of CD4+ T cells from blood, obtained almost 47 months after liver transplant. The CDR3 DNA reads TGTGCCAGCAGTCCCTCCGGCCGCCCCTCCTACAATGAGCAGTTCTTC. This codes for CASSPSGRPSYNEQFF.